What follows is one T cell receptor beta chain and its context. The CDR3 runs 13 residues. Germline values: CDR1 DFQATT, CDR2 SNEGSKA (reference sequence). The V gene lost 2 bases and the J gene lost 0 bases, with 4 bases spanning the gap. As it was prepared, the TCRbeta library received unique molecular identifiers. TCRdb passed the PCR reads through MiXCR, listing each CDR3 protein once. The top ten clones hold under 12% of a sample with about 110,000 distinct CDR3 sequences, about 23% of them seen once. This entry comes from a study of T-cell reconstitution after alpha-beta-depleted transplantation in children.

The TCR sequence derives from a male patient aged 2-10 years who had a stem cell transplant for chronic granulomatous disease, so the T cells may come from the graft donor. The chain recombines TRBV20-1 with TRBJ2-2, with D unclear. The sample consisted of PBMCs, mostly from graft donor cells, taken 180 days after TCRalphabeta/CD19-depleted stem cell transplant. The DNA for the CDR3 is TGCAGTGCTAGAATAGCGAACACCGGGGAGCTGTTTTTT. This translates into CSARIANTGELFF.